Listed here are 13 T cell receptor beta chains from one sample, sequenced in a study of T cell responses to AZD1222 COVID-19 vaccine. Assay: immunoSEQ multiplex PCR; the TCRdb copy retains only in-frame clones and omits some. This sample yields approximately 140,000 clones, of which roughly 90% are seen a single time; under 1.5% belongs to the top ten. The material was peripheral blood, obtained on day 0 of AZD1222 vaccination. Every receptor here comes from an adult in good health.

The rearrangement uses TRBV2 and TRBJ1-4, with no clear D. The length of the CDR3 is 15 residues. Germline values: CDR1 SNHLY, CDR2 FYNNEI. V was trimmed by 2 bases and J by 11 bases, leaving 18 bases between them. CDR3 protein: CASSESGRTGGKLFF. The DNA for the CDR3 is TGTGCCAGCAGTGAATCCGGGAGAACCGGCGGGAAACTGTTTTTT.

Here the CDR3 DNA reads TGTGCCAGCAGTCGGAGGACGAAGGGGAGTTTTCGAAACACCGGGGAGCTGTTTTTT. Protein product: CASSRRTKGSFRNTGELFF. The chain uses TRBV6-6 and TRBJ2-2, with D tentatively TRBD1 or TRBD2 (5 bases each). This CDR3 has 19 amino acids. Germline V CDR1 and CDR2: MNHNY, SVGAGI (reference sequence). The V gene lost 5 bases and the J gene lost 2 bases, with 24 bases spanning the gap.

This clone was observed a single time. One junction end does not reproduce the germline sequence, and a read error may be involved. The rearrangement uses TRBV4-2 and TRBJ1-2; D possibly corresponds to TRBD1 (5 bases). The CDR3 is made up of 12 amino acids. The germline CDR1 and CDR2 sequences are LGHNA and YNFKEQ. The CDR3 loop reads CASSSGDYGYTF. The DNA of the CDR3 is TGTGCCAGCAGCTCGGGGGACTACGGCTACACCTTC.

J is TRBJ1-1 and V is TRBV4-1; weak D call: TRBD1 (6 bases). CDR3 length equals 16 residues. V was shortened by 3 bases and J by 3 bases, with 17 bases between the two germline ends. Germline V gene data show CDR1 as MGHRA and CDR2 as YSYEKL. The CDR3 region has the DNA TGCGCCAGCAGCCAGGGGACATGGGACATCGACACTGAAGCTTTCTTT. This encodes CASSQGTWDIDTEAFF.

This chain links TRBV27 with TRBJ1-2; no firm D call. This CDR3 contains 14 residues. Germline CDR1 MNHEY, CDR2 SMNVEV (reference sequence). The germline V and J ends were trimmed by 6 bases and 8 bases, with 19 bases remaining between them. CDR3 in amino acids: CASSPTAGKIGYTF. The CDR3 coding sequence is TGTGCCAGCAGCCCTACGGCGGGAAAAATAGGCTACACCTTC.

J is TRBJ1-2 and V is TRBV18; D remains unclear. From germline, CDR1 is KGHSH and CDR2 LQKENI. The CDR3 is 12 residues long. The V and J ends lost 0 bases and 9 bases respectively, with 8 bases between them. CDR3 DNA: TGTGCCAGCTCACCACCGACTGTTAGCTACACCTTC. This translates into CASSPPTVSYTF.

This clone has only a few counts. J is TRBJ1-2 and V is TRBV24-1, with D unresolved. V was pared by 3 bases and J by 8 bases, with 15 bases between. In germline, CDR1 is KGHDR, CDR2 SFDVKD. This CDR3 contains 14 residues. CDR3 coding DNA: TGTGCCACCAGTGATAGCCTTGAGGTTACGGGCTACACCTTC. Protein sequence: CATSDSLEVTGYTF.

The CDR3 sequence: CASSPGRDMTDTQYF. The CDR3 DNA follows: TGTGCCAGCAGCCCGGGGAGAGACATGACAGATACGCAGTATTTT. The chain recombines TRBV7-3 with TRBJ2-3, with TRBD2 as a possible D gene (5 bases). Between the trimmed V and J ends, which lost 5 bases and 3 bases, there was a span of 15 bases. The CDR3 spans 15 residues. Per the germline V gene, CDR1 is SGHTA and CDR2 is FQGTGA.

The rearrangement uses TRBV27 and TRBJ1-2; TRBD1 is a possible D gene (5 bases). The CDR3 sequence is 13 residues long. Per the germline V gene, CDR1 is MNHEY and CDR2 is SMNVEV (reference sequence). The V gene lost 6 bases and the J gene lost 7 bases, with 15 bases spanning the gap. CDR3 DNA: TGTGCCAGCAGCTCCTCGGGGCTGGGTGGCTACACCTTC. Translation gives CASSSSGLGGYTF.

The table lists this clone with a count of one. DNA of the CDR3: TGTGCCACCAGCACCGGGACAAGGGCTTTCTTT. Translated, it gives CATSTGTRAFF. The chain recombines TRBV24-1 with TRBJ1-1, with D perhaps matching TRBD1 (6 bases). Trimming took 7 bases from V and 11 from J, leaving 13 bases between them. Germline lookup yields CDR1 KGHDR and CDR2 SFDVKD. This CDR3 has 11 amino acids.

The chain couples TRBV18 to TRBJ1-1, with 9 bases that match TRBD1. CDR1 and CDR2 (germline): KGHSH, LQKENI. There are 17 residues in the CDR3. V dropped 1 base and J dropped 0; count of bases not matched to a gene: 6. DNA of the CDR3: TGTGCCAGCTCACCACGTGACAGGGGGGACCTGAACACTGAAGCTTTCTTT. As protein: CASSPRDRGDLNTEAFF.

This CDR3 is CASSLGGFATEAFF. The CDR3 DNA sequence: TGCGCCAGCAGCTTGGGAGGGTTTGCAACTGAAGCTTTCTTT. The J gene is TRBJ1-1, the V gene TRBV5-1; D gene ambiguous. V was cut by 0 bases and J by 5 bases, with 11 bases left in between. In germline, CDR1 is SGHRS, CDR2 YFSETQ. The CDR3 is 14 amino acids. Full variable domain (missing parts from reference TRBV5-1 and TRBJ1-1): KAGVTQTPRYLIKTRGQQVTLSCSPISGHRSVSWYQQTPGQGLQFLFEYFSETQRNKGNFPGRFSGRQFSNSRSEMNVSTLELGDSALYLCASSLGGFATEAFFGQGTRLTVV.

The chain recombines TRBV27 with TRBJ1-6, with 8 nucleotides matching TRBD1. This CDR3 is built from 20 residues. Unmatched junction bases numbered 31, after V lost 6 bases and J lost 15 bases. Germline loops: CDR1 MNHEY, CDR2 SMNVEV (reference sequence). CDR3 DNA: TGTGCCAGCAGCCAAAGGCTCCAAGTGGGGGACAGGAGAACCCGCAGGTTCCTCCACTTT. Translating gives CASSQRLQVGDRRTRRFLHF.